This T cell receptor (beta chain) was recovered during a study of blood T cell repertoires in COVID-19. V was clipped by 4 bases and J by 7 bases; unmatched bases: 8. The CDR3 consists of 16 residues. Germline V gene sequence: CDR1 LNHDA, CDR2 SQIVND (reference sequence). This table comes from immunoSEQ multiplex PCR, and its TCRdb copy is limited to in-frame clones, with some not included. This table has fewer than 200,000 clones, roughly 85% appearing once. The material sequenced was peripheral blood. This rearrangement joins TRBV19 to TRBJ1-6, with 9 bases that match TRBD1. This clonotype originated in a woman aged 45 to 65 with COVID-19, enrolled during active disease. The CDR3 reads CASSSTGGDSNSPLHF. CDR3 in DNA: TGTGCCAGTAGTAGCACAGGGGGCGATTCAAATTCACCCCTCCACTTT.